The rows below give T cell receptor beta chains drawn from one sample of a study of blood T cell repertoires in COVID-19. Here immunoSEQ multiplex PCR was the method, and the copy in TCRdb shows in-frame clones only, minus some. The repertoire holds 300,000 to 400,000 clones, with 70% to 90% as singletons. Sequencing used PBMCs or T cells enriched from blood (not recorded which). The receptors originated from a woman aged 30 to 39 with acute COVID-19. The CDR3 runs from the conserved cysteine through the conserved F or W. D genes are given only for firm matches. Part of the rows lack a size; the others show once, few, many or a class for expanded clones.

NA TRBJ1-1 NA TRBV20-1 TGCAGTGCCCGGGGGGCAGGGACGGCTTTCTTT CSARGAGTAFF
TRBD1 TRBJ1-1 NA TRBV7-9 TGTGCCAGCAGCGGGACAGGCTTAAACACTGAAGCTTTCTTT CASSGTGLNTEAFF
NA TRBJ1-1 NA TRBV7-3 TGTGCCAGCAGCCCCGGATCGGGGGGTATGAACACTGAAGCTTTCTTT CASSPGSGGMNTEAFF
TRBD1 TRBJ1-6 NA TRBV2 TGTGCCAGCAGTGCGGGACAGTTACTTTCACCCCTCCACTTT CASSAGQLLSPLHF
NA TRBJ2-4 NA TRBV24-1 TGTGCCACCAGTGATTCCCCCCCAGGAAACATTCAGTACTTC CATSDSPPGNIQYF
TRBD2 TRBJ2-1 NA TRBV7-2 TGTGCCAGCAGGCCCCAGACTAGCGGGGGGGGTAATGAGCAGTTCTTC CASRPQTSGGGNEQFF
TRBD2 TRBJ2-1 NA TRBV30 TGTGCCTGGAGTGGAGGGAGGGGCCGGAGCAATGAGCAGTTCTTC CAWSGGRGRSNEQFF
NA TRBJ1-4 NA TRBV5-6 TGTGCCAGCAGCTTAACAGGGATCGGTAATGAAAAACTGTTTTTT CASSLTGIGNEKLFF
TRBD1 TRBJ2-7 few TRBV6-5 TGTGCCAGCAGTTACTCGACAGGGACCTACGAGCAGTACTTC CASSYSTGTYEQYF
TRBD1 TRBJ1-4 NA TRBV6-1 TGTGCCAGCAGTGAAGGGTGGTCGGGGACAGTAAATGAAAAACTGTTTTTT CASSEGWSGTVNEKLFF
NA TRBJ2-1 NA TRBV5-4 TGTGCCAGCAGCGCGGACTTCCTCTCCTACAATGAGCAGTTCTTC CASSADFLSYNEQFF
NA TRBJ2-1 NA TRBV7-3 TGTGCCAGCAGCTTAGACTCGCAGAGAACTGAGCAGTTCTTC CASSLDSQRTEQFF
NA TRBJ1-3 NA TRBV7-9 TGTGCCAGCAGGCTACGGGGGTCAGGAAACACCATATATTTT CASRLRGSGNTIYF
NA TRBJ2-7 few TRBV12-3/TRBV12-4 TGTGCCAGCAGCTATGACTTCTACGAGCAGTACTTC CASSYDFYEQYF
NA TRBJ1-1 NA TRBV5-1 TGCGCCAGCAGCTGGGGGACTGAGAACACTGAAGCTTTCTTT CASSWGTENTEAFF
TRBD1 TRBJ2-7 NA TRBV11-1 TGTGCCAGCACTAAAGGAACCGGGACAGTTTCCTACGAGCAGTACTTC CASTKGTGTVSYEQYF
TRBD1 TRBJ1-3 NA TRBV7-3 TGTGCCAGCAGCTTTAACAGGGGGGACACCATATATTTT CASSFNRGDTIYF
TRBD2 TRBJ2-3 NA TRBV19 TGTGCCAGCAGACTAGCGGCCCACACAGATACGCAGTATTTT CASRLAAHTDTQYF
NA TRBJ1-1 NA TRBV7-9 TGTGCCAGCACTTTCGGAGGGATTAACCCAAAAGGGACTGAAGCTTTCTTT CASTFGGINPKGTEAFF
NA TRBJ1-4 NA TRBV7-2 TGTGCCAGCAGCTTCCGGGAGGCAACTAATGAAAAACTGTTTTTT CASSFREATNEKLFF
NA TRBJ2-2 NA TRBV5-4 TGTGCCAGCAGCTTGGCAGGGAACACCGGGGAGCTGTTTTTT CASSLAGNTGELFF
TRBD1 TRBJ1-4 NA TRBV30 TGTGCCTGGAGTTCAGGGGGAAGGAATGAAAAACTGTTTTTT CAWSSGGRNEKLFF
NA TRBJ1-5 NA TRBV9 TGTGCCAGCAGCGCGAGAGGCTTGAGGGAGCAGCCCCAGCATTTT CASSARGLREQPQHF
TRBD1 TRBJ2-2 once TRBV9 TGTGCCAGCAGCGGAGAGAGGACAGGGGTCACCGGGGAGCTGTTTTTT CASSGERTGVTGELFF
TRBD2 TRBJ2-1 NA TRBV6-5 TGTGCCAGCAGGACTAGCGGGGGATACAATGAGCAGTTCTTC CASRTSGGYNEQFF
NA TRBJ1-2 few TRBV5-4 TGTGCCAGCAGCCGAGGACAGTTAAACTATGGCTACACCTTC CASSRGQLNYGYTF
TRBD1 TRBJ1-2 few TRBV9 TGTGCCAGCAGCGGGACAGGGGAAGGGGACTATGGCTACACCTTC CASSGTGEGDYGYTF
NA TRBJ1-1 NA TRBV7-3 TGTGCCAGCAGCTTAACGCGGCAGACTGAAGCTTTCTTT CASSLTRQTEAFF
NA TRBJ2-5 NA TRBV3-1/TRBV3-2 TGTGCCAGCAGCCAAGCTTTTGGCAGGGACCAAGAGACCCAGTACTTC CASSQAFGRDQETQYF
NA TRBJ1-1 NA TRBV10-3 TGTGCCATCATTAGTGGGTCAGGAAGGTCCCCTGAAGCTTTCTTT CAIISGSGRSPEAFF
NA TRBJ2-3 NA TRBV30 TGTGCCTGCCTGCCTTCCGGACTGACAGATACGCAGTATTTT CACLPSGLTDTQYF
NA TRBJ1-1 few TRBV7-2 TGTGCCAGCAGCCCCCAGGGCTTTGGGGCTTTCTTT CASSPQGFGAFF
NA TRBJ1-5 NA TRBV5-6 TGTGCCAGCAGTTTAACAGGTTCCAATCAGCCCCAGCATTTT CASSLTGSNQPQHF
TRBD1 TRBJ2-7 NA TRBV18 TGTGCCAGCTCACCGCAAATTGGGACAGGGGGCGGCGAGCAGTACTTC CASSPQIGTGGGEQYF
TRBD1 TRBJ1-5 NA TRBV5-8 TGTGCCAGCAGCTCCAGACAGGGCGGTCAGCCCCAGCATTTT CASSSRQGGQPQHF
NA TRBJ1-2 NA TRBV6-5 TGTGCCAGCAGGGAGGAGGGTGGCTACACCTTC CASREEGGYTF
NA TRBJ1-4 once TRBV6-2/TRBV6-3 TGTGCCAGCAGTTACGGGGGACTTAATGAAAAACTGTTTTTT CASSYGGLNEKLFF
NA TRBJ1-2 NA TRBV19 TGTGCCACCGGCCGGGGGGATGGCTACACCTTC CATGRGDGYTF
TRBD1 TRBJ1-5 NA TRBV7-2 TGTGCCAGCAGCCCAGGGACAGGTCTAAGCGGCGGGCCCCAGCATTTT CASSPGTGLSGGPQHF
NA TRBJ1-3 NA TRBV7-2 TGTGCCAGCAGCTTAGTCTCAGTGTCCTCTGGAAACACCATATATTTT CASSLVSVSSGNTIYF
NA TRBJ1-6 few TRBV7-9 TGTGCCAGCAGCTTAGGCAGGGGTGCAAATTCACCCCTCCACTTT CASSLGRGANSPLHF
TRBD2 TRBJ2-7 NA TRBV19 TGTGCCAGTAGTTCCGGGACTAGTCTTGTCGAGCAGTACTTC CASSSGTSLVEQYF
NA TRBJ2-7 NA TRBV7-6 TGTGCCAGCAGCTCCGGAGGGGTGGGTATGCACGAGCAGTACTTC CASSSGGVGMHEQYF
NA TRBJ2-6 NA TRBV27 TGTGCCAGCAGTTCTATTTCCGGGACTCCTTACTCTGGGGCCAACGTCCTGACTTTC CASSSISGTPYSGANVLTF
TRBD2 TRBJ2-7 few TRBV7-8 TGTGCCAGCAGCTACCATAGCGGGGGGGATTACGAGCAGTACTTC CASSYHSGGDYEQYF
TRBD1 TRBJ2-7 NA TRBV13 TGTGCCAGCAGCTTAGAGGGACAGAGCTCCTACGAGCAGTACTTC CASSLEGQSSYEQYF
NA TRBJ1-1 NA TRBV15 TGTGCCACCAGCAGAGGAGGGGGCACTGAAGCTTTCTTT CATSRGGGTEAFF
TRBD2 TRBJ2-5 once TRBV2 TGTGCCAGCAGTGAAGCGTTGGGAGTAGCGGGGCAAGAGACCCAGTACTTC CASSEALGVAGQETQYF
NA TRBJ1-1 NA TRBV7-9 TGTGCCAGCAGCTTAGGGCAAAATGAAGCTTTCTTT CASSLGQNEAFF
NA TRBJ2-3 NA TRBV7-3 TGTGCCAGCAGCTTGGACTCGTCGGATACGCAGTATTTT CASSLDSSDTQYF
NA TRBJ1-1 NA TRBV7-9 TGTGCCAGCGAAGGCGGGAACACTGAAGCTTTCTTT CASEGGNTEAFF